This TCR beta chain was documented in a study of neurological immune-mediated disorders. Via MiXCR, TCRdb re-called the 5' RACE reads, giving one row per CDR3 protein. The sample carries about 59,000 distinct CDR3 sequences, about 3.5% recorded once. General observations from the study: With the multiple sclerosis repertoire cluster, none of the clinical or MRI features showed an association. Phylogenetic grouping assigned the repertoires of 18 of 34 multiple sclerosis patients to one related-CDR3 cluster, which constitutes a possible signature.

This clonotype was observed a handful of times. As yet, its antigen is unknown. The sample comprised PBMCs. The TCR sequence derives from a woman aged 45 to 65 with multiple sclerosis.

In nucleotides, the CDR3 is TGTGCCAGCAGCTTATGGTGGGAAGATACGCAGTATTTT. This codes for CASSLWWEDTQYF. The chain has TRBV7-2 and TRBJ2-3; D gene ambiguous. This CDR3 is 13 amino acids long. CDR1 SGHTA and CDR2 FQGNSA come from the germline V gene. V was clipped by 2 bases and J by 5 bases, with 8 bases between them.